The T cell receptor beta chain under discussion was sequenced for a study of T cell repertoires in cytomegalovirus infection. TCRdb itself ran the reads through MiXCR, one entry per CDR3 protein. The sample lists approximately 500,000 distinct CDR3 sequences, approximately 17% seen once, with about 24% in the top ten. Only a few counts were recorded for this clonotype. The clonotype comes from a human donor in good health (CMV status not recorded). Some clones in this sample may be carry-over from other donors' samples. Sequenced material: CD8+ T cells from PBMCs.

The CDR3 protein is CASSYSKDNLETRYGYTF. CDR3 DNA: TGTGCCAGCAGTTACTCCAAGGACAACCTTGAGACACGCTATGGCTACACCTTC. The rearrangement joins TRBV6-6 to TRBJ1-2; weak D call: TRBD1 (5 bases). CDR3 length equals 18 residues. CDR1 MNHNY and CDR2 SVGAGI come from the germline V gene (reference sequence). V lost 0 bases and J lost 4, with 21 bases in between.